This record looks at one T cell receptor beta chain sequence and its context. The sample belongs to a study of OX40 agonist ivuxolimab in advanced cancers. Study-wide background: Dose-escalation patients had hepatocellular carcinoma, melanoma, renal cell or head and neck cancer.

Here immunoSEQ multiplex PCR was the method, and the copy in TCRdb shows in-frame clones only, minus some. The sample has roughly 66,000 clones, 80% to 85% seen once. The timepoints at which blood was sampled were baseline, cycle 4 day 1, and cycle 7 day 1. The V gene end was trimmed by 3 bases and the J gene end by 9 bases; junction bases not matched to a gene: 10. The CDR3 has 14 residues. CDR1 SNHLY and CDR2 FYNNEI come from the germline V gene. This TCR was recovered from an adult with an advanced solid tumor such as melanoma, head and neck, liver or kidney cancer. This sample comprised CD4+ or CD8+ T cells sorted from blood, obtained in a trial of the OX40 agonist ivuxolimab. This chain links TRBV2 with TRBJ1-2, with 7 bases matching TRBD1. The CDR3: CASSEERQGRRYTF. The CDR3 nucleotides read TGTGCCAGCAGTGAGGAGAGACAGGGCCGACGCTACACCTTC.